Listed here are 6 T cell receptor beta chains from one sample, sequenced in a study of human thymus T cells. The assay was immunoSEQ multiplex PCR, and TCRdb's table has in-frame clones only and misses some. This table holds about 60,000 clones, 94% found once. Material: blood. All receptors come from a boy in the first two years of life with a congenital heart defect but otherwise immunologically healthy.

This chain links TRBV5-8 with TRBJ1-5; 9 positions agree with TRBD1. CDR1 and CDR2 (germline): SGHTS, YDEGEE. J gave up 1 base and V 2 bases, and 4 bases lay outside the gene matches. The CDR3 contains 16 residues. CDR3 amino acids: CASSLGTGNSNQPQHF. The CDR3 DNA is TGTGCCAGCAGCTTAGGGACAGGGAACAGCAATCAGCCCCAGCATTTT.

V is TRBV9 and J is TRBJ2-3; TRBD1 might be the D (5 bases). The germline CDR1 and CDR2 sequences are SGDLS and YYNGEE. This CDR3 is 15 amino acids long. The ends were cut back, 4 bases at V and 2 bases at J, with 14 bases in the middle. Written as DNA, the CDR3 is TGTGCCAGCAGCCCTCGACAGCCTGACACAGATACGCAGTATTTT. Amino acids: CASSPRQPDTDTQYF.

The chain combines TRBV2 with TRBJ1-2; no clear D gene. V was pared by 1 base and J by 0 bases, with 15 bases between. CDR3 length: 17 amino acids. CDR1 SNHLY and CDR2 FYNNEI come from the germline V gene. The CDR3 here is CASSEGGLFEANYGYTF. The CDR3, as DNA: TGTGCCAGCAGTGAAGGGGGTCTTTTTGAAGCTAACTATGGCTACACCTTC.

The chain is built from TRBV2 and TRBJ2-3; 8 positions match TRBD1. CDR3 length equals 15 residues. Germline CDR1 reads SNHLY; CDR2 reads FYNNEI. The ends lost 7 bases at V and 2 bases at J; junction bases unmatched: 8. The CDR3 coding sequence is TGTGCCAGCAACTGGGACAGGTTTTACACAGATACGCAGTATTTT. Protein sequence: CASNWDRFYTDTQYF. Complete variable domain (other parts from reference TRBV2 and TRBJ2-3): EPEVTQTPSHQVTQMGQEVILRCVPISNHLYFYWYRQILGQKVEFLVSFYNNEISEKSEIFDDQFSVERPDGSNFTLKIRSTKLEDSAMYFCASNWDRFYTDTQYFGPGTRLTVL.

The gene calls are TRBV4-2 and TRBJ2-1; D not certain. The germline V gene encodes CDR1 LGHNA and CDR2 YNFKEQ. V lost 0 bases and J lost 3, with 9 bases in between. This CDR3 spans 15 amino acids. The chain's CDR3 is CASSQEHTDYNEQFF. CDR3 nucleotides: TGTGCCAGCAGCCAAGAGCACACGGACTACAATGAGCAGTTCTTC.

The rearrangement links TRBV20-1 to TRBJ1-1; D not resolved. The CDR3 extends over 11 amino acids. Germline CDR1 is DFQATT and CDR2 is SNEGSKA (reference sequence). Trimming took 0 bases from V and 10 from J, leaving 9 bases between them. The chain's CDR3 is CSARDPVGAFF. The CDR3 nucleotides read TGCAGTGCTAGAGATCCCGTCGGAGCTTTCTTT.